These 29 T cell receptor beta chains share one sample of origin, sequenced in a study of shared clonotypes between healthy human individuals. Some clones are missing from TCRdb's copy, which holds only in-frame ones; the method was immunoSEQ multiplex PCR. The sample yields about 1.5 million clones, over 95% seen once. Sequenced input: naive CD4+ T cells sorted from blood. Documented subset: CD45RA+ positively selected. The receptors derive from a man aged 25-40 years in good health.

The CDR3 DNA reads as TGTGCCAGCAGTCCCCTGGGACTAGCGGGAGAGACCCAGTACTTC. Its translation is CASSPLGLAGETQYF. The genes are TRBV27 and TRBJ2-5; 12 nucleotides align to TRBD2. Trimming cost V 5 bases and J 4 bases; bases outside gene matches: 5. The CDR3 runs 15 residues. CDR1 is MNHEY and CDR2 is SMNVEV in the germline V gene (reference sequence).

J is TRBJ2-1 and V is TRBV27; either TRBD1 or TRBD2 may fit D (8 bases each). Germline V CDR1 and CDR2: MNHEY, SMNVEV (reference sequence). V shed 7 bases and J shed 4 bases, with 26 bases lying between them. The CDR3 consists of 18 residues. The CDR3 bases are TGTGCCAGCATGACAGGGGTCGGGGCTAGCGGGCTTTACAATGAGCAGTTCTTC. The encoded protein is CASMTGVGASGLYNEQFF.

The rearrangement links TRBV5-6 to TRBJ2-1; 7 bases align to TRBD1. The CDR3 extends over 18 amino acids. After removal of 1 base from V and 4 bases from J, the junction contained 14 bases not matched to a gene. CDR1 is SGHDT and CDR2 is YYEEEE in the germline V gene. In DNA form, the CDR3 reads TGTGCCAGCAGCTTGATGGGCGAGGGACAGCAACCTTACAATGAGCAGTTCTTC. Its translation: CASSLMGEGQQPYNEQFF.

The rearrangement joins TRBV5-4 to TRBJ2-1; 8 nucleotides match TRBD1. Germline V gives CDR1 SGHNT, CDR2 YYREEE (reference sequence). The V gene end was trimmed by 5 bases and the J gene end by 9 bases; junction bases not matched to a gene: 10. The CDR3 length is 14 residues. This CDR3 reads CASRAGTGLGEQFF. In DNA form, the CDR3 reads TGTGCCAGCAGGGCCGGGACAGGCTTGGGTGAGCAGTTCTTC.

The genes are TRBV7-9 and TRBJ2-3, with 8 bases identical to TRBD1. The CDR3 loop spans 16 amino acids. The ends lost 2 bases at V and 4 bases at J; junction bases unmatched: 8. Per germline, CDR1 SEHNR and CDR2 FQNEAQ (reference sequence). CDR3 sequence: CASSLPPTGGADTQYF. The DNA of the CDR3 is TGTGCCAGCAGCTTACCACCAACAGGGGGAGCAGATACGCAGTATTTT.

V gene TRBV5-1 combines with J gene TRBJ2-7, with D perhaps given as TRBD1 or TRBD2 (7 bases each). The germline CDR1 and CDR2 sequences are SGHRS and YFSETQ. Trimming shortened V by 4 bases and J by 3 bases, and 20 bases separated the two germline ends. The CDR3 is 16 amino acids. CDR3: CASSPRQGIAGYEQYF. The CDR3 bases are TGCGCCAGCAGCCCCCGACAGGGAATAGCGGGCTACGAGCAGTACTTC.

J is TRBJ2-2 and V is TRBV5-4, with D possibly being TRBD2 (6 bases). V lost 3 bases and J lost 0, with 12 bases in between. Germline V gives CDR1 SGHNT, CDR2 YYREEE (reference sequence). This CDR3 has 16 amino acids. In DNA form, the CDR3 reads TGTGCCAGCAGCTCCTGGCGGGACTCGAACACCGGGGAGCTGTTTTTT. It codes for CASSSWRDSNTGELFF.

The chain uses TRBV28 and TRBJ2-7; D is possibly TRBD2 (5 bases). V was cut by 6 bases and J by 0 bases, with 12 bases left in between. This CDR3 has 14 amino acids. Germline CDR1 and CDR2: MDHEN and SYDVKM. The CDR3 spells CASSPAVISYEQYF. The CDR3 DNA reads TGTGCCAGCAGCCCAGCGGTAATCTCCTACGAGCAGTACTTC.

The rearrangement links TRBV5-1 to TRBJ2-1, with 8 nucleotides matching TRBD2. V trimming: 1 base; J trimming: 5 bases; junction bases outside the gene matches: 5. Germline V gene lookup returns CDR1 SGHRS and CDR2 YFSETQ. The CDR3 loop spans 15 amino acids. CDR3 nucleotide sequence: TGCGCCAGCAGCTTGAGCGGGAGTCGGGACAATGAGCAGTTCTTC. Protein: CASSLSGSRDNEQFF.

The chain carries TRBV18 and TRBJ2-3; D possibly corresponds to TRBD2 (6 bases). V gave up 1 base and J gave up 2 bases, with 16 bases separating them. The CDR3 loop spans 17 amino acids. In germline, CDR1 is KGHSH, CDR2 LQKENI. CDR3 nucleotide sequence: TGTGCCAGCTCACCACGGGGGGAAGGGGCGAACACAGATACGCAGTATTTT. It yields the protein CASSPRGEGANTDTQYF. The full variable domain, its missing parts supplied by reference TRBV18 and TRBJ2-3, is NAGVMQNPRHLVRRRGQEARLRCSPMKGHSHVYWYRQLPEEGLKFMVYLQKENIIDESGMPKERFSAEFPKEGPSILRIQQVVRGDSAAYFCASSPRGEGANTDTQYFGPGTRLTVL.

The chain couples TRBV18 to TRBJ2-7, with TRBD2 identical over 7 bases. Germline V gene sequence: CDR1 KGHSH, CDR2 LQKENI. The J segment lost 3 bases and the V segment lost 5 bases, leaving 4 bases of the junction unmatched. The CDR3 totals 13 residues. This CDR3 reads CASSMVAGYEQYF. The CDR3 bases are TGTGCCAGCTCAATGGTAGCGGGCTACGAGCAGTACTTC.

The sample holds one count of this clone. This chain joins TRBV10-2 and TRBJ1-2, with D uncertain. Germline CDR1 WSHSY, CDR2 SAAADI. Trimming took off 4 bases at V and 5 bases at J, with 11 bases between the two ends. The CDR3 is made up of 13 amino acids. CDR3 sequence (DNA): TGCGCCAGCAGTGTTAAGGGAGGGTATGGCTACACCTTC. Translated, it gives CASSVKGGYGYTF.

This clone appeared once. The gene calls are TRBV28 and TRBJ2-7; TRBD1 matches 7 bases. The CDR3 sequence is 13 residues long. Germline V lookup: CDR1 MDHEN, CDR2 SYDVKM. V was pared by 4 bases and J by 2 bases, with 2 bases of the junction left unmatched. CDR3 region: CASSYTGAYEQYF. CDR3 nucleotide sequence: TGTGCCAGCAGTTACACAGGGGCCTACGAGCAGTACTTC.

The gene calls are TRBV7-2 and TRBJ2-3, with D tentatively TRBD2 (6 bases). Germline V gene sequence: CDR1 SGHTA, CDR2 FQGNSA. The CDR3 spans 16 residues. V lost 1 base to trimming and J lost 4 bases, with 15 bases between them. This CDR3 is CASSLVRTGGSDTQYF. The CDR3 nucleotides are TGTGCCAGCAGCTTAGTTCGGACCGGAGGGTCAGATACGCAGTATTTT.

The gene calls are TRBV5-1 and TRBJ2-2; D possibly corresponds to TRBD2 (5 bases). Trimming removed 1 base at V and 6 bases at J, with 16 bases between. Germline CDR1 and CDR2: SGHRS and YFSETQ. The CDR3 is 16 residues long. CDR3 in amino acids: CASSLTGKTSSGELFF. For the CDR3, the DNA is TGCGCCAGCAGCTTGACCGGGAAAACTAGTTCCGGGGAGCTGTTTTTT.

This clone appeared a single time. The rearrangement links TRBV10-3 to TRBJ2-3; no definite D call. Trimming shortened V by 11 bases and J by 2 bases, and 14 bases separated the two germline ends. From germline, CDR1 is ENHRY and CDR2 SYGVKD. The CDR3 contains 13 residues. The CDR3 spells CAAQVAYTDTQYF. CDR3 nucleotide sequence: TGTGCCGCTCAAGTTGCATACACAGATACGCAGTATTTT.

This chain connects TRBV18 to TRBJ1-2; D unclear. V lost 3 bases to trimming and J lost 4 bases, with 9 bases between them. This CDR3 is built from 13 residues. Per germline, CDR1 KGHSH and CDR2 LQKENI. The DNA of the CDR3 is TGTGCCAGCTCACCTCTAGAGATCTATGGCTACACCTTC. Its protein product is CASSPLEIYGYTF.

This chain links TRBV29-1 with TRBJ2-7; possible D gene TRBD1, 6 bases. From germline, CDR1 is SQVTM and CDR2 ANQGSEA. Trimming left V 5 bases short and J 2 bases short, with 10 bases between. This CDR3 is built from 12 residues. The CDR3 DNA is TGCAGCGTTCGGACAGATACCTACGAGCAGTACTTC. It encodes CSVRTDTYEQYF.

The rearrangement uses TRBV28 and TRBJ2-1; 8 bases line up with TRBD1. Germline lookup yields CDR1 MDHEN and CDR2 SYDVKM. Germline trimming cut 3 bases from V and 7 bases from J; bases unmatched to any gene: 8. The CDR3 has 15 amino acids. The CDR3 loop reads CASSFQGARRNEQFF. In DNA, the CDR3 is TGTGCCAGCAGTTTTCAGGGGGCGCGGCGAAATGAGCAGTTCTTC.

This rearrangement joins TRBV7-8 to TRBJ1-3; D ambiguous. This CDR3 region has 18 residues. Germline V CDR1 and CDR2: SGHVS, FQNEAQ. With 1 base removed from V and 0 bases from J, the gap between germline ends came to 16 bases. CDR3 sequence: CASSLVQNPEYSGNTIYF. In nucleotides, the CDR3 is TGTGCCAGCAGCTTAGTACAGAATCCTGAGTACTCTGGAAACACCATATATTTT.

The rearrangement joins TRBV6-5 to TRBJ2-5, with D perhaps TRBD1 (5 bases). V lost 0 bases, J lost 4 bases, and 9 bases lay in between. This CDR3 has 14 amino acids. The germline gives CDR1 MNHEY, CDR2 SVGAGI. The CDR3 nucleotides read TGTGCCAGCAGTTACTCCAGGGTCATAGAGACCCAGTACTTC. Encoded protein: CASSYSRVIETQYF.

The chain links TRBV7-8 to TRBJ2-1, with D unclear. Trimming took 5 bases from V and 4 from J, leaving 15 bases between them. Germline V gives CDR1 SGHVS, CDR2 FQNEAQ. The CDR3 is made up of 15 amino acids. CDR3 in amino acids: CASSKSEGPYNEQFF. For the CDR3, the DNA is TGTGCCAGCAGCAAAAGCGAAGGGCCGTACAATGAGCAGTTCTTC. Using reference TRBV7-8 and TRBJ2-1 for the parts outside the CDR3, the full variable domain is GAGVSQSPRYKVAKRGQDVALRCDPISGHVSLFWYQQALGQGPEFLTYFQNEAQLDKSGLPSDRFFAERPEGSVSTLKIQRTQQEDSAVYLCASSKSEGPYNEQFFGPGTRLTVL.

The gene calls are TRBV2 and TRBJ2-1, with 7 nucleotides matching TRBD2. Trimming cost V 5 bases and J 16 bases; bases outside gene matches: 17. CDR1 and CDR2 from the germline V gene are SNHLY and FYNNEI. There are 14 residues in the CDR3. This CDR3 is CASSSERGGGPTFF. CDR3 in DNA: TGTGCCAGCAGTTCCGAGCGGGGCGGGGGACCCACTTTCTTC.

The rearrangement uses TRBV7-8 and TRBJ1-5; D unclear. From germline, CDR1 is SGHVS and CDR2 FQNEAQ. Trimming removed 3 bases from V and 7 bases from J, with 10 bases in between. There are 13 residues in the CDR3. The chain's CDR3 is CASSFEVWQPQHF. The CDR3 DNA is TGTGCCAGCAGCTTCGAGGTATGGCAGCCCCAGCATTTT.

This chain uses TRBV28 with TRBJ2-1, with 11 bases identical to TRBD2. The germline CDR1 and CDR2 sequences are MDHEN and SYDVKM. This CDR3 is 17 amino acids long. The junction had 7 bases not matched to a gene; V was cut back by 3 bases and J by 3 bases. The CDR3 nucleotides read TGTGCCAGCAGTTTCCTTAGCGGGAGGGCTAACTACAATGAGCAGTTCTTC. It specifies CASSFLSGRANYNEQFF.

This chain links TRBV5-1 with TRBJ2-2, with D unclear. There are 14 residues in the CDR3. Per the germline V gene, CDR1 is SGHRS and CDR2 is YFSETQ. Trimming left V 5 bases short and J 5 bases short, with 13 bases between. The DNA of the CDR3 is TGCGCCAGCAGTCCACTCCCGGGTACCGGGGAGCTGTTTTTT. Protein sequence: CASSPLPGTGELFF.

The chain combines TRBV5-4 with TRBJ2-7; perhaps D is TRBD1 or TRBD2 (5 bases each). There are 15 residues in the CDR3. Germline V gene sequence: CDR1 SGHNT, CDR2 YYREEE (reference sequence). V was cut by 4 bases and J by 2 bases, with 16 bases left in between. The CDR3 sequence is CASSPSGTETYEQYF. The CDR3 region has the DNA TGTGCCAGCAGCCCCTCCGGGACCGAGACCTACGAGCAGTACTTC.

CDR3 region: CASTDGSGSGGETQYF. The DNA for the CDR3 is TGTGCCAGTACCGATGGGAGCGGGAGCGGTGGAGAGACCCAGTACTTC. The genes are TRBV19 and TRBJ2-5; TRBD2 agrees at 8 bases. The CDR3 covers 16 residues. CDR1 LNHDA and CDR2 SQIVND come from the germline V gene (reference sequence). Trimming took 7 bases from V and 4 from J; bases not matched to a gene: 14.

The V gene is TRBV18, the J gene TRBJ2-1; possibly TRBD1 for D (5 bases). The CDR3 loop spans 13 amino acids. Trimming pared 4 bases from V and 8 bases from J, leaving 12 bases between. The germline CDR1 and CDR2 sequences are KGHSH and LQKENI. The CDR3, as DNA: TGTGCCAGCTCACGGACAACTCCCGATGAGCAGTTCTTC. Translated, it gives CASSRTTPDEQFF.